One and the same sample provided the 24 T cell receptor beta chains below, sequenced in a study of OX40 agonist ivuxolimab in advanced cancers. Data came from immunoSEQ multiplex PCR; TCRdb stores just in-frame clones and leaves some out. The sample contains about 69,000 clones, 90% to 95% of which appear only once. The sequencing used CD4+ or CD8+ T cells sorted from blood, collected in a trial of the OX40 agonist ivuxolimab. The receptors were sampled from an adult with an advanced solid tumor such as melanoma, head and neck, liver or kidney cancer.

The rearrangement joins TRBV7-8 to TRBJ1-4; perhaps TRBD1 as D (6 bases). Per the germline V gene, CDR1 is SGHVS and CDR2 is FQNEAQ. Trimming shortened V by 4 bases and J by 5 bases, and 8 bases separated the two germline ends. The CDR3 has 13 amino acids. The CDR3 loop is CASSSQGNEKLFF. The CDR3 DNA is TGTGCCAGCAGCTCACAGGGAAATGAAAAACTGTTTTTT.

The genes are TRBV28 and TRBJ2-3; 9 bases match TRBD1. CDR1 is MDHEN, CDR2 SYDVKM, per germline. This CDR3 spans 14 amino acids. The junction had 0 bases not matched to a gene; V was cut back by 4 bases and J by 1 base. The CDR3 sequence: CASSWTGGTDTQYF. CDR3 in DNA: TGTGCCAGCAGTTGGACAGGGGGCACAGATACGCAGTATTTT.

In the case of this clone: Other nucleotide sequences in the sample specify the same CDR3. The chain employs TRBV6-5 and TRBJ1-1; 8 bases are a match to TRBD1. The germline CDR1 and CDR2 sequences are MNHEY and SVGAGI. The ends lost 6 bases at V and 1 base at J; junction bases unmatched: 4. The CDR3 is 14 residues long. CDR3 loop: CASRAGGPNTEAFF. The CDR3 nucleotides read TGTGCCAGCAGAGCAGGGGGCCCGAACACTGAAGCTTTCTTT.

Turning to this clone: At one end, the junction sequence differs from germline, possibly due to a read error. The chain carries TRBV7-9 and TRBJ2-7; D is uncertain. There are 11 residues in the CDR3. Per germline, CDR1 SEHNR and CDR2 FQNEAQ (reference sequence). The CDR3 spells CASSFSDEQYF. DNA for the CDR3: TGTGCCAGCAGCTTCTCCGACGAGCAGTACTTC.

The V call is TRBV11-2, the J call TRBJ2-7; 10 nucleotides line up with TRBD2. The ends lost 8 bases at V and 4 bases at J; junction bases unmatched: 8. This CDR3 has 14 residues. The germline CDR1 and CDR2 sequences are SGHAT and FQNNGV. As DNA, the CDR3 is TGTGCCAGCGGAGCGACTAGCGGGTGGTACGAGCAGTACTTC. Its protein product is CASGATSGWYEQYF. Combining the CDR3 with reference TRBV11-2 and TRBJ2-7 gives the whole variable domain EAGVAQSPRYKIIEKRQSVAFWCNPISGHATLYWYQQILGQGPKLLIQFQNNGVVDDSQLPKDRFSAERLKGVDSTLKIQPAKLEDSAVYLCASGATSGWYEQYFGPGTRLTVT.

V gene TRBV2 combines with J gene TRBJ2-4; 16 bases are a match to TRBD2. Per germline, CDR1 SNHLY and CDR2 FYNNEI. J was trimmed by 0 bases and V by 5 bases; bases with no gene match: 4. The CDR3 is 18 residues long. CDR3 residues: CASSLGLAGGLAKNIQYF. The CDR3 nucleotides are TGTGCCAGCAGTCTGGGACTAGCGGGAGGGTTAGCCAAAAACATTCAGTACTTC.

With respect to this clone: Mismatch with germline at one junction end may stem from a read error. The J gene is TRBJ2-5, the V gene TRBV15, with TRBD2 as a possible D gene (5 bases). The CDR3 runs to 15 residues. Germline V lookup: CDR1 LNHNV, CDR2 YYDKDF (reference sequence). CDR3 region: CATSRDLTTQGTQYF. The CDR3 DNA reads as TGTGCCACCAGCAGAGACTTGACTACCCAAGGGACCCAGTACTTC.

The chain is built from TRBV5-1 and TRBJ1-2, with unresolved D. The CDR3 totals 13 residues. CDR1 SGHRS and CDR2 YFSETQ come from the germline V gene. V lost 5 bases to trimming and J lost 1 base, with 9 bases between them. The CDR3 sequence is CASREEYNYGYTF. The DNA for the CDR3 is TGCGCCAGCAGGGAGGAGTATAACTATGGCTACACCTTC.

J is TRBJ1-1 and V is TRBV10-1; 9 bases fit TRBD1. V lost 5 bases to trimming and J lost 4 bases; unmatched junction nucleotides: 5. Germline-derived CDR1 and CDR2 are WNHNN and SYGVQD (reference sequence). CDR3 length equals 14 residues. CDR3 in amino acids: CASSPRQGGTEAFF. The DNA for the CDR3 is TGCGCCAGCAGTCCAAGACAGGGGGGCACTGAAGCTTTCTTT.

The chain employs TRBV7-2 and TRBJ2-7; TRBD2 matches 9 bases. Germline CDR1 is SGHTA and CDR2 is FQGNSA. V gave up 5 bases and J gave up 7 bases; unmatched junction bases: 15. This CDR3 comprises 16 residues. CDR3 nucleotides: TGTGCCAGCAGCCTCCCCCGGGCTAGCGGGACCCGGGAGCAGTACTTC. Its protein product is CASSLPRASGTREQYF. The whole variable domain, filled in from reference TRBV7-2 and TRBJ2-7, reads GAGVSQSPSNKVTEKGKDVELRCDPISGHTALYWYRQSLGQGLEFLIYFQGNSAPDKSGLPSDRFSAERTGGSVSTLTIQRTQQEDSAVYLCASSLPRASGTREQYFGPGTRLTVT.

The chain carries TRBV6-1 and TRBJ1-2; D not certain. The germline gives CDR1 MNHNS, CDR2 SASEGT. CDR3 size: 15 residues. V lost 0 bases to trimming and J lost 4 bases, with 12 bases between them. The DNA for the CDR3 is TGTGCCAGCAGTGAAGCACCTACTGTGGGCTATGGCTACACCTTC. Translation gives CASSEAPTVGYGYTF.

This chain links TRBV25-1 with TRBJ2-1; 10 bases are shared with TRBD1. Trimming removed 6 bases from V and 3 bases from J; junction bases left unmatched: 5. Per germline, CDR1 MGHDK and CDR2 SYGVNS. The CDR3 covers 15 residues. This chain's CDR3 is CASRKTGGLYNEQFF. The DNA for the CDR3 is TGTGCCAGCAGAAAGACAGGGGGCCTCTACAATGAGCAGTTCTTC.

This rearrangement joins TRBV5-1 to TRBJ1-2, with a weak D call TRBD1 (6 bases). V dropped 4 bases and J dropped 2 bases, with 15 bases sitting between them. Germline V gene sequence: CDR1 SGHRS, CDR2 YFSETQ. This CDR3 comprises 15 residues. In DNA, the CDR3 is TGCGCCAGCAGCCCTAGGACAGATACAAACTATGGCTACACCTTC. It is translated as CASSPRTDTNYGYTF. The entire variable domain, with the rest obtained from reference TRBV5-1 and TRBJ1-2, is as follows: KAGVTQTPRYLIKTRGQQVTLSCSPISGHRSVSWYQQTPGQGLQFLFEYFSETQRNKGNFPGRFSGRQFSNSRSEMNVSTLELGDSALYLCASSPRTDTNYGYTFGSGTRLTVV.

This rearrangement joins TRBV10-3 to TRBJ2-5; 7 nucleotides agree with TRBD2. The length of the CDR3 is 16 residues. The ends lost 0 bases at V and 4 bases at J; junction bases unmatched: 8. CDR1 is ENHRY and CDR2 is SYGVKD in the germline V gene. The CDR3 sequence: CAISESPGWGGETQYF. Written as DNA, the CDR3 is TGTGCCATCAGTGAGTCGCCTGGCTGGGGGGGAGAGACCCAGTACTTC.

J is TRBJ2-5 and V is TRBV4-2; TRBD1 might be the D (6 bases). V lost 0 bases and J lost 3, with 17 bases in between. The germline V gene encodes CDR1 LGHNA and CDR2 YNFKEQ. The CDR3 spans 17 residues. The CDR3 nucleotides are TGTGCCAGCAGCCAAGAGTATCGGAGAGGGGGAAAAGAGACCCAGTACTTC. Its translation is CASSQEYRRGGKETQYF.

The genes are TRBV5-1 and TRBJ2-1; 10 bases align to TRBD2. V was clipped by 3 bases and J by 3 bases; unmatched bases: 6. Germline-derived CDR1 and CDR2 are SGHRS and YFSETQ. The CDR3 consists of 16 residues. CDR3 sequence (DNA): TGCGCCAGCAGCTGGTCAACTAGCGGGGACTACAATGAGCAGTTCTTC. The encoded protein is CASSWSTSGDYNEQFF.

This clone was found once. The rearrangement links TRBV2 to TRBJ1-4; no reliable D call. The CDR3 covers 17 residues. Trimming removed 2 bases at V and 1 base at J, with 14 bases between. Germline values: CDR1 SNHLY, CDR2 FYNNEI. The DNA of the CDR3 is TGTGCCAGCAGTGAATGGACGGTAGCCCAAACTAATGAAAAACTGTTTTTT. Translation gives CASSEWTVAQTNEKLFF.

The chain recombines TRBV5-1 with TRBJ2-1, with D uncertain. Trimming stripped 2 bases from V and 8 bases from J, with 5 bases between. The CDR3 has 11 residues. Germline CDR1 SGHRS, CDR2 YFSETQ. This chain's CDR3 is CASSFDHEQFF. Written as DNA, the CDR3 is TGCGCCAGCAGCTTTGACCATGAGCAGTTCTTC.

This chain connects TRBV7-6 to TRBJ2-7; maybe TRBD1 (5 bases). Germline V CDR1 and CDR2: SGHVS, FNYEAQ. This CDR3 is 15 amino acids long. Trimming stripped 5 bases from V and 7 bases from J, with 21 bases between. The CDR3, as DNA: TGTGCCAGCAGCCCAGATTCAGGGTCTACGCGGGAGCAGTACTTC. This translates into CASSPDSGSTREQYF.

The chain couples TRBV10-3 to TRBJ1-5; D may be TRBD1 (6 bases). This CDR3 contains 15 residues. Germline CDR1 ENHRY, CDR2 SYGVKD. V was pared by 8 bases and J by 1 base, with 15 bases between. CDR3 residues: CAIRGQLGSNQPQHF. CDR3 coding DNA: TGTGCCATCCGAGGACAGTTAGGGAGCAATCAGCCCCAGCATTTT.

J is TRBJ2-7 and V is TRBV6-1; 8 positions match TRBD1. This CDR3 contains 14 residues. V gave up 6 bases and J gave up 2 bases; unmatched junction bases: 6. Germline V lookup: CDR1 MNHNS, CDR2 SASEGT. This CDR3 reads CASRDRDRTYEQYF. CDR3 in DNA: TGTGCCAGCAGGGACCGGGACAGGACCTACGAGCAGTACTTC.

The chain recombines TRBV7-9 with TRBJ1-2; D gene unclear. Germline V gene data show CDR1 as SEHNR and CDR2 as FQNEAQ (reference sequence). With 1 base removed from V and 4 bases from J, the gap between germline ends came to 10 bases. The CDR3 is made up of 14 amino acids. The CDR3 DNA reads TGTGCCAGCAGCTTAGATCTGGAATCCTATGGCTACACCTTC. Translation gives CASSLDLESYGYTF.

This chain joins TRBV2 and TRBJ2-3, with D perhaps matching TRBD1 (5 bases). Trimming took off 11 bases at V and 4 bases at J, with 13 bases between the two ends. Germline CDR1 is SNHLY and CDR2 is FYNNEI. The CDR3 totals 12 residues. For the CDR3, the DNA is TGTGCCGCCGACAGTTCCGCAGATACGCAGTATTTT. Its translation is CAADSSADTQYF. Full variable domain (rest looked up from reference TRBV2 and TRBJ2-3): EPEVTQTPSHQVTQMGQEVILRCVPISNHLYFYWYRQILGQKVEFLVSFYNNEISEKSEIFDDQFSVERPDGSNFTLKIRSTKLEDSAMYFCAADSSADTQYFGPGTRLTVL.

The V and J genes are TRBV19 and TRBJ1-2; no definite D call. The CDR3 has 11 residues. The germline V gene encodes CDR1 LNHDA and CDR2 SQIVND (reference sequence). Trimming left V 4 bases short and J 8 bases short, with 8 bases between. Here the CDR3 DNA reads TGTGCCAGTAGTAACTCCCGGGGCTACACCTTC. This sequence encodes CASSNSRGYTF.